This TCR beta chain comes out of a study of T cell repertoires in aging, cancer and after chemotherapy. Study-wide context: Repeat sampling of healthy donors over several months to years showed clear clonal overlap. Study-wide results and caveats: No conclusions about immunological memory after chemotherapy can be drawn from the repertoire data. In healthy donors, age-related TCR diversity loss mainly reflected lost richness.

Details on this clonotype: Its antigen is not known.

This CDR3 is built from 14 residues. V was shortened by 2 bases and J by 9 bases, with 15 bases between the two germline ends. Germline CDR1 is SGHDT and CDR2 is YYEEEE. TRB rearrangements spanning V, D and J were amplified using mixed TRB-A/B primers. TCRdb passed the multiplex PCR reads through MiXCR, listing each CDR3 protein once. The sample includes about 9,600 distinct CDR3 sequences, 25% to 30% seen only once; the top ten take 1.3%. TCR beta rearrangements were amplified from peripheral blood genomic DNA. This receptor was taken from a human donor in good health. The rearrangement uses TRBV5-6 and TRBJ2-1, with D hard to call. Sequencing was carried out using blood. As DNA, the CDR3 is TGTGCCAGCAGCTTAGTAGGCCTGGTGGCTGAGCAGTTCTTC. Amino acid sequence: CASSLVGLVAEQFF.